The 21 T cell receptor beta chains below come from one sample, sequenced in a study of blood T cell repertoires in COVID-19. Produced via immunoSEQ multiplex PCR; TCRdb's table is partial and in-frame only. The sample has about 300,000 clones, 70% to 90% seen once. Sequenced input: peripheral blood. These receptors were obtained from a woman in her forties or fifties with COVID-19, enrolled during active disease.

CDR3 sequence: CATSASDNSYEQYF. The CDR3 region has the DNA TGTGCCACCAGTGCCTCGGACAACTCCTACGAGCAGTACTTC. The rearrangement joins TRBV24-1 to TRBJ2-7, with a weak D call TRBD1 (5 bases). V was shortened by 5 bases and J by 0 bases, with 10 bases between the two germline ends. Germline loops: CDR1 KGHDR, CDR2 SFDVKD. The length of the CDR3 is 14 residues.

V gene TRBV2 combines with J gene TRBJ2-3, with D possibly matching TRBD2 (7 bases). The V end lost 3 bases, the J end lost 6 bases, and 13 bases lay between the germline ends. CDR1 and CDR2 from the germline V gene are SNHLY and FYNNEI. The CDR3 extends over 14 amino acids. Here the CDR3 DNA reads TGTGCCAGCAGTGAGCTCGGGGGGCGGGATACGCAGTATTTT. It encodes CASSELGGRDTQYF.

The CDR3 sequence is CASSPTSGRAFIVNEQFF. The CDR3 coding sequence is TGTGCCAGTAGTCCTACTAGCGGGAGGGCCTTTATCGTTAATGAGCAGTTCTTC. The chain joins TRBV19 to TRBJ2-1, with TRBD2 identical over 13 bases. In germline, CDR1 is LNHDA, CDR2 SQIVND (reference sequence). The CDR3 is made up of 18 amino acids. V was pared by 5 bases and J by 7 bases, with 14 bases of the junction left unmatched.

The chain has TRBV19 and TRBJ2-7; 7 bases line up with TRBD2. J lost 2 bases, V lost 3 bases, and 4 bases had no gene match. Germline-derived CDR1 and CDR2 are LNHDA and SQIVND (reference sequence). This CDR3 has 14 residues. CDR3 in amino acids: CASSILGGAYEQYF. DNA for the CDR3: TGTGCCAGTAGTATTTTGGGGGGGGCCTACGAGCAGTACTTC.

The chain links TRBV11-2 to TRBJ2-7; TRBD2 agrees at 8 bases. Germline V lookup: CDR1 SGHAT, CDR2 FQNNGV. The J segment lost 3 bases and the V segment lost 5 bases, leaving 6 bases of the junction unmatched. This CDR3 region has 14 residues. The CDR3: CASSVSGRYYEQYF. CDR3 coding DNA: TGTGCCAGCAGCGTAAGCGGGAGATACTACGAGCAGTACTTC.

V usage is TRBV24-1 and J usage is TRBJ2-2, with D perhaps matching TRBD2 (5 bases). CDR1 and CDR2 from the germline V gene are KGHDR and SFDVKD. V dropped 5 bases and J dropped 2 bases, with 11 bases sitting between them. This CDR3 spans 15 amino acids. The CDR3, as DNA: TGTGCCACCAGTGCGCCGGGGTATAACACCGGGGAGCTGTTTTTT. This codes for CATSAPGYNTGELFF.

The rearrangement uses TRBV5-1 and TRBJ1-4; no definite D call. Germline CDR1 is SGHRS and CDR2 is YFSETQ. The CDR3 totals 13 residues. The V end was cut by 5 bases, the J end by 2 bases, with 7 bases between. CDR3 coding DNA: TGCGCCAGCAGAGCGCACACTAATGAAAAACTGTTTTTT. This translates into CASRAHTNEKLFF.

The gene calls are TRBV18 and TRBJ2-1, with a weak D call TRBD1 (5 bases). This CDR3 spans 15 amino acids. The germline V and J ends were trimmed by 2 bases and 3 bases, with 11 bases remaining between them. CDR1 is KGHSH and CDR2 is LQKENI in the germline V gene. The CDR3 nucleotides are TGTGCCAGCTCACCATTGGCAGGGCACTACAATGAGCAGTTCTTC. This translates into CASSPLAGHYNEQFF.

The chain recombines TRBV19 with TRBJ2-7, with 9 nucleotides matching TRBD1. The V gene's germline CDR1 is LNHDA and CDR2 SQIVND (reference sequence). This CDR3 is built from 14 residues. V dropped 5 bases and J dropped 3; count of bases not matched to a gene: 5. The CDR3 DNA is TGTGCCAGTAGTTCCCAGACAGGGGGCTACGAGCAGTACTTC. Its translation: CASSSQTGGYEQYF.

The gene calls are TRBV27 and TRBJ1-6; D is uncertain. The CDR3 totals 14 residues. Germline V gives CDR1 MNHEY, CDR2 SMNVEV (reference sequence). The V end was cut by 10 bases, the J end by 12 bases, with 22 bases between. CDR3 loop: CATRTTPIAGPLHF. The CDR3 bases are TGTGCCACCAGAACAACCCCAATTGCTGGACCCCTCCACTTT.

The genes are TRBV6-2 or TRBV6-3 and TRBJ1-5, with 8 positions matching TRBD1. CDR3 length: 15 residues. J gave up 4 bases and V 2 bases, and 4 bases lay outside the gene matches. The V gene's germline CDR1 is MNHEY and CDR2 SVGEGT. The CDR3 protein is CASSYRGQGNQPQHF. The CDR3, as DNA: TGTGCCAGCAGTTACCGAGGACAGGGTAATCAGCCCCAGCATTTT.

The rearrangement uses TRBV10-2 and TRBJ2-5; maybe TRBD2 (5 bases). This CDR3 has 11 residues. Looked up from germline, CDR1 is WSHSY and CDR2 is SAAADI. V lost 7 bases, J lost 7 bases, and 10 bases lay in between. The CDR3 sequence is CASTGIGTQYF. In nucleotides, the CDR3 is TGCGCCAGCACCGGGATAGGGACCCAGTACTTC.

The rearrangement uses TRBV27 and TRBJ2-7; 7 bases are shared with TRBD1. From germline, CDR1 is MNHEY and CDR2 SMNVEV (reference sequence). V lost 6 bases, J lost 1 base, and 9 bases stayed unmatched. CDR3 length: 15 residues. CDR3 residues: CASSPTGWGSYEQYF. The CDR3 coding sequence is TGTGCCAGCAGCCCGACAGGGTGGGGTTCCTACGAGCAGTACTTC.

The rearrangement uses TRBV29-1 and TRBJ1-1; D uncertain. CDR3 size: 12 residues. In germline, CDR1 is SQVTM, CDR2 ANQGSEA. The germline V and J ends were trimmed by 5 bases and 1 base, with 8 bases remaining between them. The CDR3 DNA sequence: TGCAGCGTTAGAGGCCAGAACACTGAAGCTTTCTTT. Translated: CSVRGQNTEAFF.

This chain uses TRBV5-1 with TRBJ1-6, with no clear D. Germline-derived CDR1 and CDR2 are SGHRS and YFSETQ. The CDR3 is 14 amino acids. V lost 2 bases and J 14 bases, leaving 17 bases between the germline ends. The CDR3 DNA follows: TGCGCCAGCAGCTTAGAAGGACGGGATGGGGCCCTCCACTTT. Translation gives CASSLEGRDGALHF. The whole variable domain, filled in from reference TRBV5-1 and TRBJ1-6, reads KAGVTQTPRYLIKTRGQQVTLSCSPISGHRSVSWYQQTPGQGLQFLFEYFSETQRNKGNFPGRFSGRQFSNSRSEMNVSTLELGDSALYLCASSLEGRDGALHFGNGTRLTVT.

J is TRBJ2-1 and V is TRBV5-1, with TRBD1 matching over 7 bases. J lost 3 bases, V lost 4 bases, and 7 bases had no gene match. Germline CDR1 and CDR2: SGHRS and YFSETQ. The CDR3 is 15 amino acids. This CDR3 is CASSTMGQYYNEQFF. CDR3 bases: TGCGCCAGCAGCACGATGGGACAGTACTACAATGAGCAGTTCTTC.

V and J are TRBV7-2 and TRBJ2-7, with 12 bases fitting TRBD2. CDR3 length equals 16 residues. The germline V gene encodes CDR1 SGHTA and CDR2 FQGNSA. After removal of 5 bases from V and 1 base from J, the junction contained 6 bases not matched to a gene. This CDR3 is CASSQGLAGRSYEQYF. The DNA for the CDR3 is TGTGCCAGCAGCCAAGGACTAGCGGGACGATCCTACGAGCAGTACTTC.

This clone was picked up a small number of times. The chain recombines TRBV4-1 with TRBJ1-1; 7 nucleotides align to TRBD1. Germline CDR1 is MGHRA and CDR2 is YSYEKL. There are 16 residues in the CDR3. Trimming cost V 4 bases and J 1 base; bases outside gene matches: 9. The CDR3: CASSLSPGQRNTEAFF. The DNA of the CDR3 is TGCGCCAGCAGCCTTTCCCCGGGACAGAGGAACACTGAAGCTTTCTTT.

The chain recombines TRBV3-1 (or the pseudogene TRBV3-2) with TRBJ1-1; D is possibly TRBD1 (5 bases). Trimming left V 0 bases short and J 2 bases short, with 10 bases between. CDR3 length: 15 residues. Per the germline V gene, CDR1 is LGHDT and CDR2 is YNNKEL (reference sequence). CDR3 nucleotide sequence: TGTGCCAGCAGCCAAGAGGGAGGGACTAACACTGAAGCTTTCTTT. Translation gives CASSQEGGTNTEAFF.

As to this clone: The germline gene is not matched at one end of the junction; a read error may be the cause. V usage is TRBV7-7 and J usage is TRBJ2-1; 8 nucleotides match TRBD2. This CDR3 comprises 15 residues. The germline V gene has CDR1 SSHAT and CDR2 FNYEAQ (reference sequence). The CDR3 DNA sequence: TGTGCTAGCAGCTCGCTGTCGGGGGGGTTCGATGAGCAGTTCTTC. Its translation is CASSSLSGGFDEQFF.

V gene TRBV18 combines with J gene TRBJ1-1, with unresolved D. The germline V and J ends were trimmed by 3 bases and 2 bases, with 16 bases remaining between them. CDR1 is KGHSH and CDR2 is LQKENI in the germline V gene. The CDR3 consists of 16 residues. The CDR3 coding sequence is TGTGCCAGCTCACCGACGGTCCCTGGGCCTAACACTGAAGCTTTCTTT. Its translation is CASSPTVPGPNTEAFF. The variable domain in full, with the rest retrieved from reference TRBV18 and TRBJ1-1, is NAGVMQNPRHLVRRRGQEARLRCSPMKGHSHVYWYRQLPEEGLKFMVYLQKENIIDESGMPKERFSAEFPKEGPSILRIQQVVRGDSAAYFCASSPTVPGPNTEAFFGQGTRLTVV.